Listed below are T cell receptor beta chains from one sample, sequenced in a study of cytomegalovirus exposure and HLA in healthy donors. This table comes from immunoSEQ multiplex PCR, and its TCRdb copy is limited to in-frame clones, with some not included. Here the sample spans 90,000 to 110,000 clones, approximately 70% being singletons. Material: PBMCs. The receptors were gathered from a man in his forties or fifties in good health and CMV-seronegative. CDR3s include the opening cysteine and the closing phenylalanine or tryptophan.

V,J,length,CDR3
TRBV30,TRBJ2-3,15,CAWSRTGGSTDTQYF
TRBV19,TRBJ2-6,15,CASSIAGTGTRDLTF
TRBV30,TRBJ1-5,18,CAWSDHWTVRYSNQPQHF
TRBV2,TRBJ2-3,15,CASSGDSVAKDTQYF
TRBV4-1,TRBJ1-4,13,CASSQDTEEKLFF
TRBV29-1,TRBJ2-2,14,CSVGDRGSTGELFF
TRBV27,TRBJ2-1,16,CASSLSSSGGAGEQFF
TRBV5-4,TRBJ1-4,16,CASSAGGATKNEKLFF
TRBV9,TRBJ1-2,17,CASTPWTVGQGSPGYTF
TRBV10-3,TRBJ2-2,13,CAISDGGGGELFF
TRBV11-2,TRBJ2-3,14,CASSSLGPTDTQYF
TRBV28,TRBJ1-1,14,CASTIMGQRTEAFF
TRBV5-1,TRBJ1-1,15,CSRALLGHQNTEAFF
TRBV4-1,TRBJ1-2,11,CASSRGNGYTF
TRBV20-1,TRBJ2-7,11,CSGLAGGEQYF
TRBV6-5,-,14,CASSYDGGYYEQYF
TRBV19,TRBJ2-7,14,CASSIGTGVHEQYF
TRBV19,TRBJ2-1,15,CASSIFLTSDGEQFF
TRBV11-3,TRBJ2-7,15,CATRQGRESSYEQYF
TRBV6-5,TRBJ2-5,14,CASSFDRGEETQYF
TRBV5-5,TRBJ2-2,12,CASNSGFRELFF
TRBV4-3,TRBJ2-3,15,CASSQGLAGTDTQYF
TRBV7-2,TRBJ2-7,14,CASSVQDTYYEQYF
TRBV4-3,TRBJ2-3,17,CASSKLTGELVGDTQYF
TRBV6-5,TRBJ1-5,14,CASSSRYSNQPQHF
TRBV14,TRBJ2-1,17,CASSQVAAGGPYNEQFF
TRBV5-6,TRBJ1-6,15,CASSFWAIVGSPLHF
TRBV19,TRBJ2-7,15,CASSSPGQKTYEQYF
TRBV5-1,TRBJ1-1,14,CASTLGQTNTEAFF
TRBV19,TRBJ2-7,14,CASSPQQGPYEQYF
TRBV28,TRBJ1-4,15,CASSQAPATNEKLFF
TRBV5-6,TRBJ2-5,16,CASSLAGTGYQETQYF
TRBV7-2,TRBJ1-1,18,CASRARRQGDIGNTEAFF
TRBV7-8,TRBJ2-5,16,CASSLGRRGPQETQYF
TRBV29-1,TRBJ2-3,13,CSGRRGGTDTQYF
TRBV28,TRBJ1-5,20,CASSSKLGQGAGGRNQPQHF
TRBV7-2,TRBJ1-2,17,CASSLALRENVNYGYTF
TRBV6-6,TRBJ2-7,14,CASSYSIVTYEQYF
TRBV11-2,TRBJ1-1,16,CASSSYGGRGDTEAFF
TRBV7-9,TRBJ1-5,14,CASSLTGKNQPQHF
TRBV9,TRBJ2-7,13,CASSIYGGYEQYF
TRBV7-6,TRBJ2-4,17,CASSLGGGALAKNIQYF
TRBV29-1,TRBJ1-1,14,CSVCIQGARTEAFF
TRBV4-1,TRBJ2-4,13,CASSQTSGNIQYF
TRBV5-6,TRBJ1-4,15,CASSLGGTGGIGLFF
TRBV14,TRBJ1-6,14,CASSRDSYNSPLHF
TRBV4-2,TRBJ2-3,16,CASSQESAGGPDTQYF
TRBV28,TRBJ1-5,19,CASSRHGSGIRYSNQPQHF
TRBV29-1,TRBJ2-5,12,CSLTQGFETQYF
TRBV10-3,TRBJ2-2,14,CATGTGPNTGELFF
TRBV7-2,TRBJ2-5,12,CASSRYQETQYF
TRBV14,TRBJ1-6,12,CASRGIGSPLHF
TRBV7-2,TRBJ1-4,15,CASSRTGTEAEKLFF
TRBV19,TRBJ1-1,14,CASSLPSGGTEAFF
TRBV18,TRBJ1-2,16,CASSPRQSPGGYGYTF
TRBV15,TRBJ1-6,13,CATSRAATGTLHF